These 18 T cell receptor beta chains came from one sample sequenced in a study of spatial heterogeneity in lung cancer. Time point given: sample taken at primary tumor resection. Unsorted tumor, nontumor lung tissue or cryopreserved PBMC supplied the whole RNA. TCRdb analysed the 5' RACE reads with MiXCR anew, one entry per CDR3 protein. The table shows 60,000 to 65,000 distinct CDR3 sequences, with less than 10% occurring only once. The specimen comprised PBMCs, sampled at surgery. These receptors were taken from a female donor with early-stage non-small cell lung cancer.

This chain connects TRBV20-1 to TRBJ2-3; possible D gene TRBD1, 5 bases. Germline values: CDR1 DFQATT, CDR2 SNEGSKA (reference sequence). The CDR3 covers 14 residues. The germline V and J ends were trimmed by 0 bases and 0 bases, with 7 bases remaining between them. The CDR3 region has the DNA TGCAGTGCTAGAGAGGGGCCTAGCACAGATACGCAGTATTTT. As protein: CSAREGPSTDTQYF.

The V gene is TRBV14, the J gene TRBJ2-1, with D possibly matching TRBD2 (6 bases). Germline values: CDR1 SGHDN, CDR2 FVKESK. Trimming took off 1 base at V and 4 bases at J, with 11 bases between the two ends. The length of the CDR3 is 15 residues. CDR3 sequence (DNA): TGTGCCAGCAGCCAAGTCAGCGGGTCTTACAATGAGCAGTTCTTC. This sequence encodes CASSQVSGSYNEQFF. Complete variable domain (other parts from reference TRBV14 and TRBJ2-1): EAGVTQFPSHSVIEKGQTVTLRCDPISGHDNLYWYRRVMGKEIKFLLHFVKESKQDESGMPNNRFLAERTGGTYSTLKVQPAELEDSGVYFCASSQVSGSYNEQFFGPGTRLTVL.

This clonotype was counted only a few times. V and J are TRBV5-1 and TRBJ1-4; D call uncertain. V lost 1 base and J 0 bases, leaving 7 bases between the germline ends. The germline V gene encodes CDR1 SGHRS and CDR2 YFSETQ. The CDR3 consists of 15 residues. CDR3 loop: CASSLITATNEKLFF. Here the CDR3 DNA reads TGCGCCAGCAGCTTGATAACTGCAACTAATGAAAAACTGTTTTTT.

This chain connects TRBV13 to TRBJ1-4, with D possibly being TRBD1 (5 bases). Looked up from germline, CDR1 is PRHDT and CDR2 is FYEKMQ (reference sequence). Trimming took off 4 bases at V and 8 bases at J, with 11 bases between the two ends. CDR3 length: 13 amino acids. CDR3: CASSSRGGEKLFF. Here the CDR3 DNA reads TGTGCCAGCAGCTCTAGGGGAGGGGAAAAACTGTTTTTT.

A note on this clonotype: Mismatch with germline at one junction end may stem from a read error. V usage is TRBV28 and J usage is TRBJ2-3; 8 bases align to TRBD2. The CDR3 runs to 15 residues. CDR1 and CDR2 from the germline V gene are MDHEN and SYDVKM. The CDR3 sequence: CANSSGAGVTDTQYF. CDR3 DNA: TGTGCCAACAGTAGCGGGGCGGGAGTCACAGATACGCAGTATTTT.

This sequence joins TRBV6-6 and TRBJ1-1; perhaps TRBD1 as D (5 bases). The V and J ends lost 4 bases and 4 bases respectively, with 13 bases between them. Germline CDR1 MNHNY, CDR2 SVGAGI (reference sequence). This CDR3 region has 14 residues. The CDR3 DNA sequence: TGTGCCAGCAGTTCTCCGACCGGGGGCACTGAAGCTTTCTTT. The encoded protein is CASSSPTGGTEAFF.

This clonotype has only a few counts. Here the CDR3 reads CAWAGTGGTDTQYF. The CDR3 nucleotides read TGTGCCTGGGCTGGGACAGGCGGCACAGATACGCAGTATTTT. The chain joins TRBV30 to TRBJ2-3; 8 positions match TRBD1. CDR1 is GTSNPN and CDR2 is SVGIG in the germline V gene (reference sequence). This CDR3 contains 14 residues. The J segment lost 1 base and the V segment lost 5 bases, leaving 5 bases of the junction unmatched.

Concerning this clonotype: This could be a read error, since a much larger clone is one nucleotide away. The chain recombines TRBV25-1 with TRBJ2-7; 10 bases line up with TRBD1. V shed 4 bases, J shed 5 bases, and the junction held 2 bases outside the gene matches. This CDR3 contains 13 residues. The V gene's germline CDR1 is MGHDK and CDR2 SYGVNS. For the CDR3, the DNA is TGTGCCAGCAGTGCCGGGACAGGGGACGAGCAGTACTTC. Translating it yields CASSAGTGDEQYF.

This clonotype has a handful of counts. V is TRBV5-1 and J is TRBJ2-3; possible D gene TRBD1, 5 bases. CDR3 length equals 16 residues. Germline V gives CDR1 SGHRS, CDR2 YFSETQ. V was trimmed by 0 bases and J by 2 bases, leaving 13 bases between them. The CDR3 is CASSLAMGRDTDTQYF. The CDR3 DNA follows: TGCGCCAGCAGCTTGGCGATGGGGCGCGACACAGATACGCAGTATTTT.

This sequence joins TRBV20-1 and TRBJ1-5; possible D gene TRBD1, 5 bases. CDR1 and CDR2 from the germline V gene are DFQATT and SNEGSKA (reference sequence). Trimming took 2 bases from V and 6 from J, leaving 11 bases between them. CDR3 size: 13 residues. The CDR3 coding sequence is TGCAGTGCTAGATCAGGGAATGGTCAGCCCCAGCATTTT. Its translation is CSARSGNGQPQHF.

The rearrangement links TRBV7-2 to TRBJ1-5; D is unclear. Germline assignment: CDR1 SGHTA and CDR2 FQGNSA. V lost 1 base and J 0 bases, leaving 10 bases between the germline ends. This CDR3 has 16 residues. The CDR3 nucleotides are TGTGCCAGCAGCTTAGTAGCCCGTTATAGCAATCAGCCCCAGCATTTT. It translates to CASSLVARYSNQPQHF.

Only a few counts were recorded for this clonotype. This chain joins TRBV2 and TRBJ1-1, with a weak D call TRBD1 (5 bases). The CDR3 length is 12 residues. Germline V gene data show CDR1 as SNHLY and CDR2 as FYNNEI. Trimming shortened V by 4 bases and J by 8 bases, and 11 bases separated the two germline ends. The CDR3 reads CASSGTFEEAFF. CDR3 in DNA: TGTGCCAGCAGTGGGACATTCGAAGAAGCTTTCTTT.

The J gene is TRBJ2-1, the V gene TRBV5-1; no clear D gene. The germline V and J ends were trimmed by 0 bases and 7 bases, with 8 bases remaining between them. CDR1 is SGHRS, CDR2 YFSETQ, per germline. There are 13 residues in the CDR3. CDR3 coding DNA: TGCGCCAGCAGCTTGGCCGTAAGGAATGAGCAGTTCTTC. Translated: CASSLAVRNEQFF.

This clonotype was seen repeatedly, ten times or more. The chain couples TRBV11-2 to TRBJ2-5; a weak D match, TRBD2 (6 bases). The CDR3 is made up of 16 amino acids. Germline V gene lookup returns CDR1 SGHAT and CDR2 FQNNGV. V lost 5 bases and J 1 base, leaving 17 bases between the germline ends. The CDR3 region is CASSPGLSPSQETQYF. The CDR3 DNA reads TGTGCCAGCAGCCCCGGACTAAGCCCGTCCCAAGAGACCCAGTACTTC.

Regarding this clonotype: This may be a read error, as it is one base from a much larger clone. The chain recombines TRBV3-1 with TRBJ2-3, with no clear D. Germline CDR1 is LGHDT and CDR2 is YNNKEL (reference sequence). The CDR3 sequence is 13 residues long. V was clipped by 5 bases and J by 7 bases, with 13 bases between them. The CDR3 DNA sequence: TGTGCCAGCAGCAAAGTCTCAACATATACGCAGTATTTT. Protein sequence: CASSKVSTYTQYF.

This clonotype was counted between two and nine times. The chain uses TRBV19 and TRBJ2-2; 7 nucleotides line up with TRBD1. The CDR3 loop spans 13 amino acids. Germline V gives CDR1 LNHDA, CDR2 SQIVND (reference sequence). V lost 10 bases and J lost 1; bases outside the gene matches: 3. CDR3 nucleotides: TGTGCCACCCAGGGGGAGAACACCGGGGAGCTGTTTTTT. Protein sequence: CATQGENTGELFF.

A few counts support this clonotype. This rearrangement joins TRBV5-1 to TRBJ1-1; D is perhaps TRBD1 (5 bases). CDR1 and CDR2 from the germline V gene are SGHRS and YFSETQ. The V end was cut by 0 bases, the J end by 4 bases, with 16 bases between. The CDR3 spans 16 residues. DNA of the CDR3: TGCGCCAGCAGCTTGGGAGTAGGGGAAAGGGGCACTGAAGCTTTCTTT. Translating it yields CASSLGVGERGTEAFF.

This clonotype has more than one count but fewer than ten. Written as DNA, the CDR3 is TGCAGCGCCGCGCAGGGGGCTGGGACTGAAGCTTTCTTT. This codes for CSAAQGAGTEAFF. The V and J genes are TRBV29-1 and TRBJ1-1; 8 nucleotides align to TRBD1. V lost 7 bases to trimming and J lost 5 bases; unmatched junction nucleotides: 9. The CDR3 consists of 13 residues. Germline CDR1 is SQVTM and CDR2 is ANQGSEA.